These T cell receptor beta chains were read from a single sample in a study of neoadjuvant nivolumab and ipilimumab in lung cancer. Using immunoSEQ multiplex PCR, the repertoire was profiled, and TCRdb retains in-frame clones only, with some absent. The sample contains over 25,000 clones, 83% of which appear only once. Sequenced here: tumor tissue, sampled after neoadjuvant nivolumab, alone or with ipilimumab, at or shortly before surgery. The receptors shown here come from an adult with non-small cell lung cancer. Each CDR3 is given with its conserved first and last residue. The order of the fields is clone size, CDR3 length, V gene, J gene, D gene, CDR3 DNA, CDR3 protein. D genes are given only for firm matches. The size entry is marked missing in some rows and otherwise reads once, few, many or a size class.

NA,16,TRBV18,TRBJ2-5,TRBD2,TGTGCCAGCTCCCCGCTTAGCGGGGGGAATGGGGAGACCCAGTACTTC,CASSPLSGGNGETQYF
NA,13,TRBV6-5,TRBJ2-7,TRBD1,TGTGCCAGCACCAGGACAGGGTTCAACGAGCAGTACTTC,CASTRTGFNEQYF
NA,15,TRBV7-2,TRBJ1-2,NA,TGTGCCAGCAGCTTAGGTGGATCCGATACCTATGGCTACACCTTC,CASSLGGSDTYGYTF
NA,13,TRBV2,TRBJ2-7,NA,TGTGCCACCTCCCTAGCGCCTTCCTACGAGCAGTACTTC,CATSLAPSYEQYF
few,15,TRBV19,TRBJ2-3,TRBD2,TGTGCCAGTAGCGGGAGCGGGGGGGCTATAGATACGCAGTATTTT,CASSGSGGAIDTQYF
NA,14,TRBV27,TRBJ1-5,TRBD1,TGTGCCAGCAACACAGGGGCTAGCAATCAGCCCCAGCATTTT,CASNTGASNQPQHF
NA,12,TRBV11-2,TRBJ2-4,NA,TGTGCCAGCAGCCTCGGGGAGTACATTCAGTACTTC,CASSLGEYIQYF
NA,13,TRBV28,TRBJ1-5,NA,TGTGCCAGCAGTTTAGCGAGCAATCAGCCCCAGCATTTT,CASSLASNQPQHF
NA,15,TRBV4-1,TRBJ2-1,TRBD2,TGCGCCAGCAGCCAAGTAGGTAGCGGGAGGTCAAAACAGTTCTTC,CASSQVGSGRSKQFF
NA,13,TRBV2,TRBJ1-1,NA,TGTGCCAGCAGTGCTAAGGAGAACACTGAAGCTTTCTTT,CASSAKENTEAFF
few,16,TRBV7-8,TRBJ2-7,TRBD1,TGTGCCAGCAGCTTAGGAGGGGGCTTATTTGGCTACGAGCAGTACTTC,CASSLGGGLFGYEQYF
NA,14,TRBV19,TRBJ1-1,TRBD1,TGTGCCAGCCGGGACAGCAGAATGAACACTGAAGCTTTCTTT,CASRDSRMNTEAFF
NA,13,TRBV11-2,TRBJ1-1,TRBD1,TGTGCCAGCAGCCGGGACAGGCCCACTGAAGCTTTCTTT,CASSRDRPTEAFF
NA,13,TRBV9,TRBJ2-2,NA,TGTGCCAGCAGCCAAAGGACAGACGGGGAGCTGTTTTTT,CASSQRTDGELFF
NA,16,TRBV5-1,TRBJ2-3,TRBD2,TGCGCCAGCAGCCTCCGGACTAGCGGAATCACAGATACGCAGTATTTT,CASSLRTSGITDTQYF
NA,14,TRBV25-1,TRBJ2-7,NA,TGTGCCAGCAGTGCCCAAGGAGGTTGGAACGAGCAGTACTTC,CASSAQGGWNEQYF
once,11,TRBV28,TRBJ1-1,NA,TGTGCCAGCAGTTTCAACGGGGGAGCTTTCTTT,CASSFNGGAFF
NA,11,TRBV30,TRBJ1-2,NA,TGTGCCTGGAGCACATCTCCCGGCCTTTCCTTC,CAWSTSPGLSF
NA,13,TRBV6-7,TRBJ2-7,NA,TGTACAAGATCCGGCCCCCTTTCTTACGAGCAGTACTTC,CTRSGPLSYEQYF
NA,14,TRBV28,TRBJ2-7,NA,TGTGCCAGCAGCCATTATACGGACTTCTACGAGCAGTACTTC,CASSHYTDFYEQYF
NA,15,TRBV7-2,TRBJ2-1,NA,TGTGCCAGCAGCTTATTTGGGGGAGATAACAATGAGCAGTTCTTC,CASSLFGGDNNEQFF
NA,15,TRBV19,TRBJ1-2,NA,TGTGCCAGTAGTACGTCAGAATACCTATATGGTGGCTACACCTTC,CASSTSEYLYGGYTF
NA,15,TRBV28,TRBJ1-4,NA,TGTGCCAGCAGTTCGGGACTTCGGTTGATTGAAAAACTGTTTTTT,CASSSGLRLIEKLFF
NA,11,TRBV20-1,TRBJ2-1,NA,TGCAGTCGGGGGCTATACAATGAGCAGTTCTTC,CSRGLYNEQFF
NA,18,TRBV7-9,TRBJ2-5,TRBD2,TGTGCCAGCAGCTTAGGCTGGTGGGCGCTAGCGGGGGAAGAGACCCAGTACTTC,CASSLGWWALAGEETQYF
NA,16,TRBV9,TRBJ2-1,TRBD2,TGTGCCAGCAGCGTAGGATCCAGCGGGGGGGGTAATGAGCAGTTCTTC,CASSVGSSGGGNEQFF
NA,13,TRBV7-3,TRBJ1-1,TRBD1,TGTGCCAGCAGCGAGGGGGACAGTCGGACAGCTTTCTTT,CASSEGDSRTAFF
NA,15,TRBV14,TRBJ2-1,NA,TGTGCCAGCAGCCAAGGTGGGCTAGCCGGCAATGAGCAGTTCTTC,CASSQGGLAGNEQFF
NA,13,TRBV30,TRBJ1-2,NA,TGTGCCTGGAGTGTAGGGCAGGCCTATGGCTACACCTTC,CAWSVGQAYGYTF
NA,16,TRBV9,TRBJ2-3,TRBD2,TGTGCCAGCAGCTTAGAGCGGGGGGGCCTAACAGATACGCAGTATTTT,CASSLERGGLTDTQYF